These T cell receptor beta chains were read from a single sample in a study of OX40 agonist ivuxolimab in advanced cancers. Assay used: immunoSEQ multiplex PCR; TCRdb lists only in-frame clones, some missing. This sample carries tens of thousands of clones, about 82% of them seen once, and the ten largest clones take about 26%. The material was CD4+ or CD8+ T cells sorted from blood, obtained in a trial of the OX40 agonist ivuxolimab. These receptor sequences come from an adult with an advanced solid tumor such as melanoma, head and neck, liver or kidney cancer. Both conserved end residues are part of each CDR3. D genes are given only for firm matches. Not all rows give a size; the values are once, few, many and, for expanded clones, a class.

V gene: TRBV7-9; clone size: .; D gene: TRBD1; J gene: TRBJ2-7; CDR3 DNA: TGTGCCAGCAGCCACGGACAGGGGGCTGTTGAGCAGTACTTC; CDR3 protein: CASSHGQGAVEQYF
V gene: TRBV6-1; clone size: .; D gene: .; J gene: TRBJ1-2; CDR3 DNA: TGTGCCAGCACCGACTCGATGGGCTATGGCTACACCTTC; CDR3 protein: CASTDSMGYGYTF
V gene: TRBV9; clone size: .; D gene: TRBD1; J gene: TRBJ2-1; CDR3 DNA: TGTGCCAGCAGCGTAGGAGGGACAGGGTTTAACAATGAGCAGTTCTTC; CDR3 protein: CASSVGGTGFNNEQFF
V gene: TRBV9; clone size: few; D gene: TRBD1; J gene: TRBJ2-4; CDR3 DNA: TGTGCCAGCAGCGGGAGGACAGGGGCGAACATTCAGTACTTC; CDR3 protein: CASSGRTGANIQYF
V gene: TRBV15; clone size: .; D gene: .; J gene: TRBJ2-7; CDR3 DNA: TGTGCCACCAGCCAAGGGCGGGAAACCTACGAGCAGTACTTC; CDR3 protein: CATSQGRETYEQYF
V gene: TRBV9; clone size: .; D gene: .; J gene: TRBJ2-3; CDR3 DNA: TGTGCCAGCAGCGTAGGGGGGGCTTCCACAGATACGCAGTATTTT; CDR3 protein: CASSVGGASTDTQYF
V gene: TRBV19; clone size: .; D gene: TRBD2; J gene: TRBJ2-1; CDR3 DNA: TGTGCCAGTAGTATAGGTCTAGCGGGACCCTACAATGAGCAGTTCTTC; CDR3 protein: CASSIGLAGPYNEQFF
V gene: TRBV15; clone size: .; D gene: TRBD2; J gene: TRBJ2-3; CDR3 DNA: TGTGCCACCAGCAGAGTAGCGGGGGGGGCAGATACGCAGTATTTT; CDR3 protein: CATSRVAGGADTQYF
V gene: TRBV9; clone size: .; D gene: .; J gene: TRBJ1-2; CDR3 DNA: TGTGCCAGCAGTGTGACAGAATACTATGGCTACACCTTC; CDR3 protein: CASSVTEYYGYTF
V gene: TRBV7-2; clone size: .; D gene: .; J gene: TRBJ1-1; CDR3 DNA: TGTGCCAGCAGCTTAGCAGGGGTTCGGGAAGCTTTCTTT; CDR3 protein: CASSLAGVREAFF
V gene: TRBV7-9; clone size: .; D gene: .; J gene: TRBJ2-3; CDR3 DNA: TGTGCCAGCTTTGCTAGCACAGATACGCAGTATTTT; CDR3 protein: CASFASTDTQYF
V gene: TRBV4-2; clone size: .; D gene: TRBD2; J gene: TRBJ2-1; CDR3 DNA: TGTGCCAGCAGCCAAGTACTAGCGGGTGTGTACAATGAGCAGTTCTTC; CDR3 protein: CASSQVLAGVYNEQFF
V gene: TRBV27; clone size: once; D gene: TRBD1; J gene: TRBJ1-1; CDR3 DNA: TGTGCCAGCAGTTTATGGACAGGCATGAACACTGAAGCTTTCTTT; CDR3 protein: CASSLWTGMNTEAFF
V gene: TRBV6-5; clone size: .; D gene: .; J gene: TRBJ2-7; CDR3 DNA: TGTGCCAGCAGGACTGAAAACTCCTACGAGCAGTACTTC; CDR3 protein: CASRTENSYEQYF
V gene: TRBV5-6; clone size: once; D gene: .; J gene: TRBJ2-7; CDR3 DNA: TGTGCCAGCAGCTTCGCAGGGGGGTACGAGCAGTACTTC; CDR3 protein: CASSFAGGYEQYF
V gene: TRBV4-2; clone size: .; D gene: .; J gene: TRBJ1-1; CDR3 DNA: TGTGCCAGCAGCCAAGAAGGGAGCACTGAAGCTTTCTTT; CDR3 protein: CASSQEGSTEAFF